The present T cell receptor beta chain was sequenced within a study of blood T cells in healthy people across ages. Study-wide points: Among long-lived donors, naive CD4+ cells were more numerous and diversity higher than in aged donors.

Extractions gave at least 5.5 micrograms of total RNA per sample. The authors ran a second PCR of about 6 to 11 cycles using a sample-barcoded 5' primer and a J-beta primer mix. One entry per CDR3 protein, called by TCRdb with MiXCR from the 5' RACE reads. This sample carries 1.2 million to 1.5 million distinct CDR3 sequences, approximately 38% of them seen once, and the ten largest clones take approximately 7.9%. This clonotype was detected a few times. Its antigen is undetermined. Germline lookup yields CDR1 SGHTA and CDR2 FQGTGA. The CDR3 is 15 amino acids. V shed 5 bases, J shed 7 bases, and the junction held 7 bases outside the gene matches.

The material sequenced was blood. This sequence joins TRBV7-3 and TRBJ2-3; 12 bases agree with TRBD2. This TCR came from a woman aged 18-29 years in good health. In nucleotides, the CDR3 is TGTGCCAGCAGCAAACTAGCGGGGGGCCCAAATACGCAGTATTTT. Translated, it gives CASSKLAGGPNTQYF.